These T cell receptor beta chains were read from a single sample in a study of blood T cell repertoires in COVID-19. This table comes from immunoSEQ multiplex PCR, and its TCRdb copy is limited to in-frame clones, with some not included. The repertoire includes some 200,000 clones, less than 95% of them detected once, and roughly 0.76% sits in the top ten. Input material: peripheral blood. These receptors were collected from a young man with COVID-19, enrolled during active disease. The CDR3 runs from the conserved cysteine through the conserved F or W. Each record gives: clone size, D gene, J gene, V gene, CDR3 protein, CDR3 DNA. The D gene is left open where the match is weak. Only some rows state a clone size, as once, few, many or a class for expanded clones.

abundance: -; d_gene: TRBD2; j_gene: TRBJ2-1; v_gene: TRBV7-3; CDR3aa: CASSSLTAGGPKEQFF; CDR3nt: TGTGCCAGCAGCTCCCTAACGGCGGGGGGCCCTAAGGAGCAGTTCTTC
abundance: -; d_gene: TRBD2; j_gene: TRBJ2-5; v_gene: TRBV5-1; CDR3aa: CASSSGLAGGHETQYF; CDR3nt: TGCGCCAGCAGCTCAGGACTAGCGGGGGGGCACGAGACCCAGTACTTC
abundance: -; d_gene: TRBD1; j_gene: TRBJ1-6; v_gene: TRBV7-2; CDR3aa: CASSLGGTGGNSPLHF; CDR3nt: TGTGCCAGCAGCTTAGGTGGGACAGGGGGCAATTCACCCCTCCACTTT
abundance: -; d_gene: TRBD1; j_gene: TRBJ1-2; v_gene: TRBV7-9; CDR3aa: CASSLASRDRGIQGRGYTF; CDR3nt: TGTGCCAGCAGCTTAGCCAGCCGGGACAGGGGGATCCAGGGCCGTGGCTACACCTTC
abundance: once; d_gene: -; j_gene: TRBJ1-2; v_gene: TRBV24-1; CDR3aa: CATSDSWTAYGYTF; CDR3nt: TGTGCCACCAGTGATTCTTGGACAGCCTATGGCTACACCTTC
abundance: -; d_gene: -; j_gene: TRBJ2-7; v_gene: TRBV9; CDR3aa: CASSVDQSGGYYEQYF; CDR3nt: TGTGCCAGCAGCGTAGATCAATCAGGAGGATACTACGAGCAGTACTTC
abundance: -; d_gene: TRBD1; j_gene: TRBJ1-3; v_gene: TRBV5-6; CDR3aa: CASSLLGQSSGNTIYF; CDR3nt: TGTGCCAGCAGCTTGTTGGGACAGAGCTCTGGAAACACCATATATTTT
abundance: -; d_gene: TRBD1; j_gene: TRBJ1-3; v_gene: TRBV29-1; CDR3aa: CSVSPTGGSSGNTIYF; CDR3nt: TGCAGCGTTTCACCGACAGGGGGGTCCTCTGGAAACACCATATATTTT
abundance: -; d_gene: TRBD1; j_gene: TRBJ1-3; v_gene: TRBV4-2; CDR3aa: CASSHAQGLAGNTIYF; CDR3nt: TGTGCCAGCAGCCATGCACAGGGGCTAGCTGGAAACACCATATATTTT
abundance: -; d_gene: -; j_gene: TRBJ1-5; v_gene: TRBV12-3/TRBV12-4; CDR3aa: CASSLDRYQPQHF; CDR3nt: TGTGCCAGCAGTTTAGACAGATATCAGCCCCAGCATTTT
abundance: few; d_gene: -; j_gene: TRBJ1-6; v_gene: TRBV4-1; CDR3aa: CASSQDWGGVWSPLHF; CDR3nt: TGCGCCAGCAGCCAAGATTGGGGGGGTGTATGGTCACCCCTCCACTTT
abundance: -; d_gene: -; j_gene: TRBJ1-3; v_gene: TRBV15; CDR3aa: CATSSGTPGNTIYF; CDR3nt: TGTGCCACCAGCAGCGGGACACCTGGAAACACCATATATTTT
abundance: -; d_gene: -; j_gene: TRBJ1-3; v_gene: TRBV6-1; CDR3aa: CASSETPHKEYTIYF; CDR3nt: TGTGCCAGCAGTGAAACCCCTCATAAGGAGTACACCATATATTTT
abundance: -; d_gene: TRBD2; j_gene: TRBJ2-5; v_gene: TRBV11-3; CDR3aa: CASARGGETQYF; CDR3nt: TGTGCCAGCGCCCGGGGGGGGGAGACCCAGTACTTC
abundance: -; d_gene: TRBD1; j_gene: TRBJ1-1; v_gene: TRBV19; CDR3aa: CASSIDRGFTEAFF; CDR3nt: TGTGCCAGTAGTATCGACAGGGGTTTTACTGAAGCTTTCTTT
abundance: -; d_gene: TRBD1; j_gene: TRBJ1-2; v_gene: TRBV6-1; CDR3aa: CASSESRGALYGYTF; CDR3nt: TGTGCCAGCAGTGAGTCCAGGGGGGCCCTCTATGGCTACACCTTC